The source of this T cell receptor beta chain is a study of OX40 agonist ivuxolimab in advanced cancers. The CDR3 contains 15 residues. Per germline, CDR1 SNHLY and CDR2 FYNNEI. The V gene end was trimmed by 0 bases and the J gene end by 5 bases; junction bases not matched to a gene: 5. Produced via immunoSEQ multiplex PCR; TCRdb's table is partial and in-frame only. Of 75,000 to 100,000 clones in the sample, roughly nine tenths are singletons; the top ten hold under 4%. The sequence was obtained from an adult with an advanced solid tumor such as melanoma, head and neck, liver or kidney cancer. The gene calls are TRBV2 and TRBJ2-7, with 9 bases fitting TRBD2. The input for sequencing was CD4+ or CD8+ T cells sorted from blood, taken in a trial of the OX40 agonist ivuxolimab. CDR3 loop: CASSEAVAGVNEQYF. CDR3 DNA: TGTGCCAGCAGTGAAGCGGTAGCGGGAGTAAACGAGCAGTACTTC. Supplemented by reference TRBV2 and TRBJ2-7, the full variable domain reads EPEVTQTPSHQVTQMGQEVILRCVPISNHLYFYWYRQILGQKVEFLVSFYNNEISEKSEIFDDQFSVERPDGSNFTLKIRSTKLEDSAMYFCASSEAVAGVNEQYFGPGTRLTVT.